This T cell receptor beta chain was retrieved from a study of blood T cell repertoires in COVID-19. About the study: Researchers got acute and convalescent COVID-19 samples from the United States, Italy and Spain.

Original processing methods: Estimation of nucleated cell counts relied on the amplification of reference gene primers. Libraries were prepared by immunoSEQ multiplex PCR; TCRdb keeps only in-frame clonotypes and omits some of them. V and J calls and clone size follow that table, whereas D and trimming were derived from the DNA. The profile covers over 60,000 clones, with 70% to 90% appearing a single time and approximately 3% taken by the ten largest. CDR3 length: 17 residues. Germline loops: CDR1 MGHRA, CDR2 YSYEKL. V shed 1 base and J 2 bases; nucleotides not matched to a gene: 2. The sequenced sample was peripheral blood. The source of this sequence is a man aged 65-85 years with active or convalescent COVID-19. V is TRBV4-1 and J is TRBJ2-2; 12 bases agree with TRBD2. The CDR3: CASSQGTSGANTGELFF. The CDR3 nucleotides read TGCGCCAGCAGCCAAGGGACTAGCGGGGCCAACACCGGGGAGCTGTTTTTT.